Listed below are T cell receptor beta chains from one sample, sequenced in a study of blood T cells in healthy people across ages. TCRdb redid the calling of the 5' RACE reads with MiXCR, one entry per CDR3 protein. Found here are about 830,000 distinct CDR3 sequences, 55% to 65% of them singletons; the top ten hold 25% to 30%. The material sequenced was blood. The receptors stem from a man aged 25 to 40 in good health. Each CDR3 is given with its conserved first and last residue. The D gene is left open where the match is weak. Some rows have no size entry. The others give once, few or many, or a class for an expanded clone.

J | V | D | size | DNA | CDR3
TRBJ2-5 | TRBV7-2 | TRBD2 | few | TGTGCCAGTAAACGACTAGCGGGGGGCGTGGGGGAGACCCAGTACTTC | CASKRLAGGVGETQYF
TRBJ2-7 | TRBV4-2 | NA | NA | TGTGCCAGCAGCCAAGATGACCGGGACGGATACTCCTACGAGCAGTACTTC | CASSQDDRDGYSYEQYF
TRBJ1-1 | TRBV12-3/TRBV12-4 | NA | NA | TGTGCCAGCAGTCGACAGAAGAACACTGAAGCTTTCTTT | CASSRQKNTEAFF
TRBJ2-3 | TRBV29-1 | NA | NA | TGCAGCGTTGTGAGGGACCTACCTAGCACAGATACGCAGTATTTT | CSVVRDLPSTDTQYF
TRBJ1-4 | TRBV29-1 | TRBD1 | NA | TGCAGCGTTGAAGAGGGGACAGGGAGTGAAAAACTGTTTTTT | CSVEEGTGSEKLFF
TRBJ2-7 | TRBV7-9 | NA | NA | TGTGCCAGCAGCGAGGGCAGCCATTACGAGCAGTACTTC | CASSEGSHYEQYF
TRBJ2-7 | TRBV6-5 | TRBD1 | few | TGTGCCAGCAGTTCAAGGACAGGGGGAGGGAACGAGCAGTACTTC | CASSSRTGGGNEQYF
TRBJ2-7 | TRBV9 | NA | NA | TGTGCCAGCAGCGTAGGGGACGGGGTCAACTACGAGCAGTACTTC | CASSVGDGVNYEQYF
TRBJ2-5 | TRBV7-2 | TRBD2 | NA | TGTGCCAGCAGCTTAGCACTAGCGGGAGACCAAGAGACCCAGTACTTC | CASSLALAGDQETQYF
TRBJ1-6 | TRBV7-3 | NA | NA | TGTGCCAGCAGCTCCCGGGGGACCTATAATTCACCCCTCCACTTT | CASSSRGTYNSPLHF